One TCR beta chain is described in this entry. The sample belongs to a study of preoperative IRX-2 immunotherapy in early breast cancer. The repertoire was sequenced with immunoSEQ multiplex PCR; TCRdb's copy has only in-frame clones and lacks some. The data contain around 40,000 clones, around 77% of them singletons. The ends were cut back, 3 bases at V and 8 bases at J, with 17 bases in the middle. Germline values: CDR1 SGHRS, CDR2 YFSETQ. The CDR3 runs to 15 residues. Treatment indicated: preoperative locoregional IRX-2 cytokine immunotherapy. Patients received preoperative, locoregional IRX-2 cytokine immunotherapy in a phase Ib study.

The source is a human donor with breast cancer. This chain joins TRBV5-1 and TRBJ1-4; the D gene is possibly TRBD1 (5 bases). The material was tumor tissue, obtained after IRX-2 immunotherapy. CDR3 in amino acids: CASSSSDRRSEKLFF. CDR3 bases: TGCGCCAGCAGCTCTAGTGACAGAAGATCCGAAAAACTGTTTTTT.